This is a list of T cell receptor beta chains from one sample in a study of identifying expanded T cells in peripheral blood. Profiling relied on immunoSEQ multiplex PCR, and the TCRdb table lists in-frame clones only, not all of them. The repertoire holds 60,000 to 70,000 clones, with 80% to 90% as singletons. The sample comprised blood. The source of these receptors is a person between 18 and 70 years old in good health. The CDR3 runs from the conserved cysteine through the conserved F or W. A D gene is named only where the DNA matches it firmly. Some rows have no size entry. The others give once, few or many, or a class for an expanded clone.

clone_size	v_call	j_call	d_call	cdr3_aa	cdr3_nt
NA	TRBV27	TRBJ2-5	TRBD1	CASSPPWDRWRETQYF	TGTGCCAGCAGTCCCCCTTGGGACAGATGGAGAGAGACCCAGTACTTC
NA	TRBV6-6	TRBJ1-5	NA	CASSYSKGMSNQPQHF	TGTGCCAGCAGTTACTCGAAAGGAATGAGCAATCAGCCCCAGCATTTT
NA	TRBV4-2	TRBJ1-2	TRBD1	CASSPKGGQGASYTF	TGTGCCAGCAGCCCAAAGGGGGGACAGGGGGCGAGCTACACCTTC
once	TRBV5-4	TRBJ1-6	NA	CASSVPRGGNSPLHF	TGTGCCAGCAGCGTACCAAGGGGAGGCAATTCACCCCTCCACTTT
NA	TRBV10-3	TRBJ1-1	NA	CAISPMGTEAFF	TGTGCCATCAGTCCCATGGGCACTGAAGCTTTCTTT
NA	TRBV9	TRBJ1-1	NA	CASSVAPPPSEAFF	TGTGCCAGCAGCGTAGCGCCACCTCCTTCAGAAGCTTTCTTT
NA	TRBV18	TRBJ2-1	TRBD1	CASSPSSSDREFF	TGTGCCAGCTCACCAAGCTCTTCGGACAGGGAGTTCTTC
NA	TRBV5-1	TRBJ2-7	NA	CASSPSAIDYEQYF	TGCGCCAGCAGCCCTAGCGCAATCGACTACGAGCAGTACTTC
few	TRBV5-4	TRBJ2-7	TRBD1	CASSQGTGTGEYEQYF	TGTGCCAGCAGTCAAGGCACCGGGACAGGGGAATACGAGCAGTACTTC
NA	TRBV5-1	TRBJ1-3	TRBD1	CASSTGQGKGNTIYF	TGCGCCAGCAGCACGGGACAGGGGAAGGGAAACACCATATATTTT
NA	TRBV25-1	TRBJ2-7	NA	CASNPRGQSYEQYF	TGTGCCAGCAATCCTCGTGGACAGTCCTACGAGCAGTACTTC
NA	TRBV23-1	TRBJ2-2	TRBD1	CASSQLTGGSPGELFF	TGCGCCAGCAGTCAGTTGACAGGGGGCTCCCCCGGGGAGCTGTTTTTT
once	TRBV28	TRBJ2-3	TRBD2	CASSLLGLAGGRGTDTQYF	TGTGCCAGCAGTTTATTGGGACTAGCGGGGGGGCGGGGCACAGATACGCAGTATTTT
NA	TRBV19	TRBJ1-5	NA	CASSIDEARSNQPQHF	TGTGCCAGTAGTATAGACGAGGCCAGGAGCAATCAGCCCCAGCATTTT
NA	TRBV9	TRBJ1-6	NA	CASSVQLNSPLHF	TGTGCCAGCAGCGTCCAACTCAATTCACCCCTCCACTTT
NA	TRBV5-4	TRBJ2-7	TRBD1	CASSLPQGASTNEQYF	TGTGCCAGCAGCTTGCCCCAGGGGGCGTCTACTAACGAGCAGTACTTC
NA	TRBV27	TRBJ2-7	TRBD1	CASSWDDRVAGEQYF	TGTGCCAGCAGTTGGGACGACAGGGTTGCGGGCGAGCAGTACTTC
once	TRBV27	TRBJ2-1	NA	CASSFSASSGLQQFF	TGTGCCAGCAGTTTTTCGGCTAGCAGTGGGCTGCAGCAGTTCTTC
NA	TRBV6-4	TRBJ1-6	NA	CASSHNVPTNSPLHF	TGTGCCAGCAGTCACAACGTCCCCACCAATTCACCCCTCCACTTT
NA	TRBV10-3	TRBJ2-7	TRBD1	CAITTGTGYSEQYF	TGTGCCATCACGACCGGGACAGGGTATTCCGAGCAGTACTTC
NA	TRBV4-2	TRBJ2-4	TRBD2	CASSQETSGGVGIQYF	TGTGCCAGCAGCCAGGAGACTAGCGGGGGGGTCGGCATTCAGTACTTC
few	TRBV6-4	TRBJ1-1	NA	CASSPQGNTEAFF	TGTGCCAGCAGTCCCCAGGGGAACACTGAAGCTTTCTTT
NA	TRBV10-3	TRBJ1-2	NA	CASKDSTNYGYTF	TGTGCCTCTAAGGATAGTACGAACTATGGCTACACCTTC
NA	TRBV5-1	TRBJ1-2	NA	CASSLTGVNYGYTF	TGCGCCAGCAGCTTGACCGGAGTTAACTATGGCTACACCTTC
NA	TRBV28	TRBJ2-1	TRBD2	CASSLNVAGRAHNEQFF	TGTGCCAGCAGTTTGAACGTCGCGGGGAGGGCCCACAATGAGCAGTTCTTC